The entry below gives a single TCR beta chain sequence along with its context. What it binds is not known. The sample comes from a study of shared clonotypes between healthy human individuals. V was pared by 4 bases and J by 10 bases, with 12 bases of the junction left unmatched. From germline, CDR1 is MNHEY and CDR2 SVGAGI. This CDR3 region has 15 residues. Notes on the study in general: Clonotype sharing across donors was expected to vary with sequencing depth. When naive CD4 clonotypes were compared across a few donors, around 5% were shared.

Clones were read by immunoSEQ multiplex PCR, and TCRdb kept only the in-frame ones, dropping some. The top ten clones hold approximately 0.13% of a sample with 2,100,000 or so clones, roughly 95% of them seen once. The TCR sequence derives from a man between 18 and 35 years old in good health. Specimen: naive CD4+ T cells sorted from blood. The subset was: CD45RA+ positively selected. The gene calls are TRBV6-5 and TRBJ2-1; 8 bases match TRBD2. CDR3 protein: CASSSTSGQGREQFF. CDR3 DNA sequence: TGTGCCAGCAGTTCCACTAGCGGCCAAGGGCGGGAGCAGTTCTTC.